The clone carrying this T cell receptor (beta chain) was recorded many times. Antigen: not known. What was amplified from RNA transcripts were TCR beta CDR3 regions. TCR CDR3 regions were first amplified by RT-PCR with HTBI primers. TCRdb passed the multiplex PCR reads through MiXCR, listing each CDR3 protein once. The sample lists a few hundred thousand distinct CDR3 sequences; about 16% were seen once. Ophthalmopathy cases scored 3 or more on the Clinical Activity Score and 4 or more on NOSPECS grade, with duration below 3 months. With 5 bases removed from V and 3 bases from J, the gap between germline ends came to 17 bases. CDR3 length: 15 residues. CDR1 is SGHRS and CDR2 is YFSETQ in the germline V gene. This record comes from a study of T cells in Graves' hyperthyroidism and ophthalmopathy. The wider study: At initial diagnosis, before any treatment had begun, peripheral blood was obtained.

Study-level results: In simple terms, a model built on 13 V-J features told ophthalmopathy apart from stable hyperthyroidism. Ophthalmopathy got predicted by the model a median roughly 6.1 months before its onset.

Sequencing was done on a sample of blood. This TCR was sampled from a woman aged 25 to 39 with Graves' ophthalmopathy. The chain links TRBV5-1 to TRBJ1-1; D might be TRBD1 (5 bases). The CDR3 reads CASRLQTVPDTEAFF. The CDR3 bases are TGCGCCAGCAGGCTCCAGACAGTACCCGACACTGAAGCTTTCTTT.